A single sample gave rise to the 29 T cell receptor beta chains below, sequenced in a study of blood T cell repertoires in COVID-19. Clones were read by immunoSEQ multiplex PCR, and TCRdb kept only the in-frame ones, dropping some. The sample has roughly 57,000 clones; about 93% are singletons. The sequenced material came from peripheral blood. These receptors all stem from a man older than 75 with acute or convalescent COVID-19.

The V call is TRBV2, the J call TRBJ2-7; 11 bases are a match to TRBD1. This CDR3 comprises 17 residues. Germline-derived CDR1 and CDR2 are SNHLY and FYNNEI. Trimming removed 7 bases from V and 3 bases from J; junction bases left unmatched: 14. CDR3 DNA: TGTGCCAGCACCCCGCCAAGCGGACAGGGGGCCGGCTACGAGCAGTACTTC. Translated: CASTPPSGQGAGYEQYF.

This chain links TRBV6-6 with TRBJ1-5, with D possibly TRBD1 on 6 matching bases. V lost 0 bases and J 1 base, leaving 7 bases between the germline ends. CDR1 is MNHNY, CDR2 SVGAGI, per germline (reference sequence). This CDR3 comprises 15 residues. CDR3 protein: CASSYSGHSNQPQHF. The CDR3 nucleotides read TGTGCCAGCAGTTACTCGGGACACAGCAATCAGCCCCAGCATTTT.

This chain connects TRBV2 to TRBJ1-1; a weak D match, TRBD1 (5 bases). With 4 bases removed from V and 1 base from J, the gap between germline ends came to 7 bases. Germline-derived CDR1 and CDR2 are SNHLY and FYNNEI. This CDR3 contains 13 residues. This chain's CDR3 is CASSAQGNTEAFF. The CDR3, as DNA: TGTGCCAGCAGTGCCCAGGGGAACACTGAAGCTTTCTTT.

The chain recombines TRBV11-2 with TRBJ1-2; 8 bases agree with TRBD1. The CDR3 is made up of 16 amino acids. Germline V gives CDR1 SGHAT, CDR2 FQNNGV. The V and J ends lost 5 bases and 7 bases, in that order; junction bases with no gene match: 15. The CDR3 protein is CASSTSLDRGPSGYTF. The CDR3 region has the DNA TGTGCCAGCAGCACTAGCCTCGACAGGGGCCCGAGTGGCTACACCTTC. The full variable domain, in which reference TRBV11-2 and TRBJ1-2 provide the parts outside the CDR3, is EAGVAQSPRYKIIEKRQSVAFWCNPISGHATLYWYQQILGQGPKLLIQFQNNGVVDDSQLPKDRFSAERLKGVDSTLKIQPAKLEDSAVYLCASSTSLDRGPSGYTFGSGTRLTVV.

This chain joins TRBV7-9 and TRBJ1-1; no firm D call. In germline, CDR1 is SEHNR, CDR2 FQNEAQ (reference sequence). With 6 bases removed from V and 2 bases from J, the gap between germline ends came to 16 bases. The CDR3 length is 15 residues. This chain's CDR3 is CASRNSRLDNTEAFF. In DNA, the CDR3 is TGTGCCAGCAGGAATTCTAGACTGGATAACACTGAAGCTTTCTTT. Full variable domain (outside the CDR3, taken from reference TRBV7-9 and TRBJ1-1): DTGVSQNPRHKITKRGQNVTFRCDPISEHNRLYWYRQTLGQGPEFLTYFQNEAQLEKSRLLSDRFSAERPKGSFSTLEIQRTEQGDSAMYLCASRNSRLDNTEAFFGQGTRLTVV.

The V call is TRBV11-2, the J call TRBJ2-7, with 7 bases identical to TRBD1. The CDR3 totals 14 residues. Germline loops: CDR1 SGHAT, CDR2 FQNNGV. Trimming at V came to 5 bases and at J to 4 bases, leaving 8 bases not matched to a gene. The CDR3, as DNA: TGTGCCAGCAGCCTCCGGGACAGACTTTACGAGCAGTACTTC. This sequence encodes CASSLRDRLYEQYF.

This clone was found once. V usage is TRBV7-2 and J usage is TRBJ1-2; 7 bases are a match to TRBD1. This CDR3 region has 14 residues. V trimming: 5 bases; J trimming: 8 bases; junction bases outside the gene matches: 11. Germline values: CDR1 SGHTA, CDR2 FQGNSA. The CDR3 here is CASSPRQGGYGYTF. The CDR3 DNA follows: TGTGCCAGCAGCCCAAGACAGGGCGGTTACGGCTACACCTTC.

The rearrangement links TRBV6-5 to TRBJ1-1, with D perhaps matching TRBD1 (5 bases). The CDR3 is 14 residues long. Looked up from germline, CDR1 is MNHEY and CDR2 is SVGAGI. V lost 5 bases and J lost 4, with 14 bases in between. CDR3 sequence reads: CASSTTLGGTEAFF. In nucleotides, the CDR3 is TGTGCCAGCAGTACTACACTCGGGGGCACTGAAGCTTTCTTT.

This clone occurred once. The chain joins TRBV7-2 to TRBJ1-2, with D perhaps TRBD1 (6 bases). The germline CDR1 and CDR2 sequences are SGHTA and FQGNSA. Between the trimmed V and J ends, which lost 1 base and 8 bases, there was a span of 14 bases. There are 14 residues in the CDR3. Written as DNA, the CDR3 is TGTGCCAGCAGCTTAGGAAGACAGGCAGGGGGCTACACCTTC. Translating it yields CASSLGRQAGGYTF.

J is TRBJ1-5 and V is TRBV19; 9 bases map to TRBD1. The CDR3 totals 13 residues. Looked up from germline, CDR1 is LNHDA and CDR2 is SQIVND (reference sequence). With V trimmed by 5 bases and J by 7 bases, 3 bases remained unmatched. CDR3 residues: CASSGGQGQPQHF. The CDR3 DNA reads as TGTGCCAGTAGTGGGGGACAGGGACAGCCCCAGCATTTT.

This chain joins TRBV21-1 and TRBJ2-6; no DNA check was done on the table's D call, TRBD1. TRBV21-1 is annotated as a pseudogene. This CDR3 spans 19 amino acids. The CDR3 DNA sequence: TGTGCCAGCAGCAAAGGTCCCCGGGACAGGGAATCTGGGGCCAACGTCCTGACTTTC. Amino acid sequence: CASSKGPRDRESGANVLTF.

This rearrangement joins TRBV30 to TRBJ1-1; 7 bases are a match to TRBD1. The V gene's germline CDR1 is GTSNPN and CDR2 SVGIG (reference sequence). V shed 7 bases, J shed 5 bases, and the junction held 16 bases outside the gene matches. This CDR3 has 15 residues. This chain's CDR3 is CASQKGSGGWTEAFF. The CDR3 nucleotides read TGTGCCTCACAGAAAGGGTCAGGGGGGTGGACTGAAGCTTTCTTT.

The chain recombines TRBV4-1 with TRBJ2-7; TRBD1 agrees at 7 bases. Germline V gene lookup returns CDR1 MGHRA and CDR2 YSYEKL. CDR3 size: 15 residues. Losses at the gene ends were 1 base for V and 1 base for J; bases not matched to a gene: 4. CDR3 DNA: TGCGCCAGCAGCCAAGCTTGGGACAGTTCCTACGAGCAGTACTTC. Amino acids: CASSQAWDSSYEQYF.

The chain's CDR3 is CASSDQTGGVYGYTF. The CDR3 DNA follows: TGTGCCAGTAGTGATCAGACAGGGGGCGTCTATGGCTACACCTTC. The genes are TRBV19 and TRBJ1-2; TRBD1 matches 10 bases. Germline V lookup: CDR1 LNHDA, CDR2 SQIVND (reference sequence). With 5 bases clipped from V and 4 bases from J, the junction kept 7 bases outside the gene matches. The CDR3 spans 15 residues.

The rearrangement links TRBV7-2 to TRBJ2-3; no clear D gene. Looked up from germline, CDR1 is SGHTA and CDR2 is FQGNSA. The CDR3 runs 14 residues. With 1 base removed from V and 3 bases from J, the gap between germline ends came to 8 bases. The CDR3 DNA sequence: TGTGCCAGCAGCTTAGGAGCAATGACAGATACGCAGTATTTT. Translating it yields CASSLGAMTDTQYF.

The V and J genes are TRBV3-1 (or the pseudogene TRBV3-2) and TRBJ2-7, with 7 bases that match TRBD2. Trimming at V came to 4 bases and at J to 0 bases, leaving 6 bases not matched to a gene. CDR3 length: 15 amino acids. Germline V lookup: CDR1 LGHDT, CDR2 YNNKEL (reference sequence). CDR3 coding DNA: TGTGCCAGCAGCCCGAGCGGGGACTTCTCCTACGAGCAGTACTTC. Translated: CASSPSGDFSYEQYF.

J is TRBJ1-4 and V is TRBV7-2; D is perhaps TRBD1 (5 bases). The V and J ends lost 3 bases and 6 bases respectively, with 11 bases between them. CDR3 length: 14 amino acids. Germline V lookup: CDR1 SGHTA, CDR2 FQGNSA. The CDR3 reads CASSLAGWDEKLFF. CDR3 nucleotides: TGTGCCAGCAGCTTGGCAGGGTGGGATGAAAAACTGTTTTTT.

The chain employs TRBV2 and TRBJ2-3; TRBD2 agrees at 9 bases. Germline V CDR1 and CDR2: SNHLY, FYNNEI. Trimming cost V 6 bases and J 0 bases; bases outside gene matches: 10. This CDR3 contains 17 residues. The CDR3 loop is CASSSGTSSLSTDTQYF. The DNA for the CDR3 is TGTGCCAGCAGCTCCGGGACTAGCTCCCTTAGCACAGATACGCAGTATTTT. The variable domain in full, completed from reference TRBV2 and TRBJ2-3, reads EPEVTQTPSHQVTQMGQEVILRCVPISNHLYFYWYRQILGQKVEFLVSFYNNEISEKSEIFDDQFSVERPDGSNFTLKIRSTKLEDSAMYFCASSSGTSSLSTDTQYFGPGTRLTVL.

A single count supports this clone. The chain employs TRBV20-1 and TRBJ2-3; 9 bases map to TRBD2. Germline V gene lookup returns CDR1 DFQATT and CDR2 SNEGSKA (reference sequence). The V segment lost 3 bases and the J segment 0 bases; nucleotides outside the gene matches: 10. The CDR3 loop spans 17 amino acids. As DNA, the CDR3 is TGCAGTGCTAGTGTAGCGGGGGTCCCGAAAAGCACAGATACGCAGTATTTT. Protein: CSASVAGVPKSTDTQYF.

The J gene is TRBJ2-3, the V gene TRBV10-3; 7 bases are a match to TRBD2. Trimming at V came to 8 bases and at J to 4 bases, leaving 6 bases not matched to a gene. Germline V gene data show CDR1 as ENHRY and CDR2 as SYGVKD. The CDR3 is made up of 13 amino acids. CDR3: CAILWEGPDTQYF. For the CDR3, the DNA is TGTGCCATCTTATGGGAGGGGCCAGATACGCAGTATTTT.

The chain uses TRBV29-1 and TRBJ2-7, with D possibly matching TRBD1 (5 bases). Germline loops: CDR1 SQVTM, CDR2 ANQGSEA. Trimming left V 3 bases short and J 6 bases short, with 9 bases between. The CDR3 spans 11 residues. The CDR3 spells CSVEEQGEQYF. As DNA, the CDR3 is TGCAGCGTTGAGGAGCAGGGCGAGCAGTACTTC.

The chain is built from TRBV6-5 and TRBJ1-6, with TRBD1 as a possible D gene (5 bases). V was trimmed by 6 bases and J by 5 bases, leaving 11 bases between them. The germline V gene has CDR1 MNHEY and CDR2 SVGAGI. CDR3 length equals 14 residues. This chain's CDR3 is CASRLDTNNSPLHF. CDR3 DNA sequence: TGTGCCAGCAGATTGGACACAAATAATTCACCCCTCCACTTT.

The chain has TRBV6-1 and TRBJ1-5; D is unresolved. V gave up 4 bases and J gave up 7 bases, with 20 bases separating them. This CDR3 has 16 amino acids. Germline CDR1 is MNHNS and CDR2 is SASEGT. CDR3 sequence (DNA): TGTGCCAGCAGTGCCGTTTCCGGCAGGTCTCCCCAGCCCCAGCATTTT. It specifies CASSAVSGRSPQPQHF.

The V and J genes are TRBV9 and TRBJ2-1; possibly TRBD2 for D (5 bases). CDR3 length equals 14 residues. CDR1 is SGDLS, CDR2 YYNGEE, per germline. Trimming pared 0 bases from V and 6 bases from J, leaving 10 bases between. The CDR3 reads CASSVGGPLNEQFF. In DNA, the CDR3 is TGTGCCAGCAGCGTAGGAGGGCCCCTCAATGAGCAGTTCTTC.

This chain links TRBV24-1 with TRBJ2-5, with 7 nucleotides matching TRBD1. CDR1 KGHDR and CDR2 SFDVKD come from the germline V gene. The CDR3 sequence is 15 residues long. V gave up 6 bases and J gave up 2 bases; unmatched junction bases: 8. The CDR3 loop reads CATSTRQGKQETQYF. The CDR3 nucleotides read TGTGCCACCAGTACCCGACAGGGAAAACAAGAGACCCAGTACTTC.

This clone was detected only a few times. CDR3 DNA: TGTGCCAGCAGCCCCCCAACAGGGCCCGATCTTTACGAGCAGTACTTC. It translates to CASSPPTGPDLYEQYF. This chain joins TRBV28 and TRBJ2-7, with TRBD1 as a possible D gene (6 bases). The ends were cut back, 6 bases at V and 4 bases at J, with 22 bases in the middle. Germline CDR1 and CDR2: MDHEN and SYDVKM. CDR3 length: 16 amino acids. The entire variable domain, with the rest obtained from reference TRBV28 and TRBJ2-7, is as follows: DVKVTQSSRYLVKRTGEKVFLECVQDMDHENMFWYRQDPGLGLRLIYFSYDVKMKEKGDIPEGYSVSREKKERFSLILESASTNQTSMYLCASSPPTGPDLYEQYFGPGTRLTVT.

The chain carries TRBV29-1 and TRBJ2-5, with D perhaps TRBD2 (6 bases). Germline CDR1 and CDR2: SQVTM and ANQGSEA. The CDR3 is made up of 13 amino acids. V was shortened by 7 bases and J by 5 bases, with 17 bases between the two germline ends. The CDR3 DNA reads TGCAGCGGCGGGACCAATGGAGGGGAGACCCAGTACTTC. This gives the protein CSGGTNGGETQYF.

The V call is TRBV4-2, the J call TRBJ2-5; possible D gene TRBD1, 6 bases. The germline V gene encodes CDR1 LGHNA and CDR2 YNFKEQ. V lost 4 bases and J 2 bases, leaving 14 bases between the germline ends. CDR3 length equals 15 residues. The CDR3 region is CASSRTATGQETQYF. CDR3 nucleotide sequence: TGTGCCAGCAGCCGGACGGCTACAGGGCAAGAGACCCAGTACTTC.

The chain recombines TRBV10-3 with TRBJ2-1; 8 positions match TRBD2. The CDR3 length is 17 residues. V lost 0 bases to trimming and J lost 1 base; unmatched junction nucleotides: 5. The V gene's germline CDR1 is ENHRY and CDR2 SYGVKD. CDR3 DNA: TGTGCCATCAGTGAGTCCGTGCGGGGGGTATCCTACAATGAGCAGTTCTTC. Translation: CAISESVRGVSYNEQFF.